This TCR beta chain was sequenced in a study of T-cell reconstitution after alpha-beta-depleted transplantation in children. Of note for this clonotype: Its antigen is unknown.

The study, taken as a whole, reports: Newly produced T cells mostly accounted for T-cell counts and diversity one year post-transplant. It was reported that alpha-beta T cells came from several hundred expanded graft clones (about two months after transplant). There were some patients whose high TCRbeta diversity at day 60 came from surviving recipient T cells and thymic progenitors.

Germline CDR1 reads KGHSH; CDR2 reads LQKENI. CDR3 length equals 18 residues. Trimming pared 2 bases from V and 3 bases from J, leaving 23 bases between. Unique molecular identifiers were incorporated into the prepared TCRbeta library. TCRdb reanalysed the PCR reads using MiXCR and keeps one entry per CDR3 protein. The sample contains 440,000 or so distinct CDR3 sequences, approximately 41% of which appear only once. The sequence was obtained from a girl aged 2 to 9 with aplastic anemia, due to receive a stem cell transplant. Source: PBMCs, taken before TCRalphabeta/CD19-depleted stem cell transplant. The gene calls are TRBV18 and TRBJ2-7, with a tentative D call TRBD2 (6 bases). The CDR3 coding sequence is TGTGCCAGCTCACCATGGGCCGGAGGGACGGCGAATGGCTACGAGCAGTACTTC. The encoded protein is CASSPWAGGTANGYEQYF.